This is a list of T cell receptor beta chains from one sample in a study of cytomegalovirus exposure and HLA in healthy donors. Clones were sequenced by immunoSEQ multiplex PCR, and TCRdb holds only the in-frame ones, with some missing. The sample records around 170,000 clones, approximately 81% being singletons. Sequencing was performed on PBMCs. Receptor source: a boy younger than 10 in good health and CMV-seronegative. CDR3s include the opening cysteine and the closing phenylalanine or tryptophan. Each record gives: V gene, clone size, D gene, J gene, CDR3 protein, CDR3 DNA. The D gene is left open where the match is weak. For some rows the clone size is stated as once, few or many, or as a class when expanded; others skip it.

TRBV12-5	.	TRBD1	TRBJ2-5	CASGPGTGALETQYF	TGTGCTAGTGGTCCCGGGACAGGGGCCTTAGAGACCCAGTACTTC
TRBV6-5	.	TRBD1	TRBJ2-1	CASRTGNYNEQFF	TGTGCCAGCAGGACAGGGAATTACAATGAGCAGTTCTTC
TRBV6-1	.	.	TRBJ1-2	CASSESAGQLYGYTF	TGTGCCAGCAGTGAAAGCGCCGGACAGCTCTATGGCTACACCTTC
TRBV28	.	TRBD1	TRBJ1-3	CASSRTATGVYTIYF	TGTGCCAGCAGTCGGACGGCGACAGGGGTATACACCATATATTTT
TRBV28	.	.	TRBJ2-3	CASSTLADTQYF	TGTGCCAGCAGTACCCTAGCAGATACGCAGTATTTT
TRBV7-9	.	TRBD1	TRBJ1-1	CASSLGSQGGFF	TGTGCCAGCAGCTTAGGGTCGCAGGGGGGTTTCTTT
TRBV5-1	.	TRBD2	TRBJ2-7	CASSSGGYEQYF	TGCGCCAGCAGCTCGGGGGGCTACGAGCAGTACTTC
TRBV5-1	.	.	TRBJ1-5	CASSSAPGHDQPQHF	TGCGCCAGCAGCTCCGCTCCGGGACACGATCAGCCCCAGCATTTT
TRBV5-6	.	.	TRBJ2-3	CASSSTLYAERTDTQYF	TGTGCCAGCAGCTCAACATTATACGCGGAACGCACAGATACGCAGTATTTT
TRBV7-9	.	.	TRBJ1-5	CATHFCGGGGNQPQHF	TGTGCCACCCATTTCTGTGGCGGGGGGGGCAATCAGCCCCAGCATTTT
TRBV19	.	.	TRBJ2-3	CASSGSGYGDTQYF	TGTGCCAGTAGTGGGAGCGGATATGGAGATACGCAGTATTTT
TRBV6-1	.	.	TRBJ2-1	CASRGRESSYNEQFF	TGTGCCAGCAGGGGACGGGAGAGCTCCTACAATGAGCAGTTCTTC
TRBV19	.	.	TRBJ1-1	CASSPHMNTEAFF	TGTGCCAGTAGTCCTCACATGAACACTGAAGCTTTCTTT
TRBV5-6	.	.	TRBJ1-6	CASSLARSSPLHF	TGTGCCAGCAGCTTGGCCAGGTCTTCACCCCTCCACTTT
TRBV21-1	.	.	TRBJ1-2	CASRLKPGTGKYGYTF	TGTGCCAGCAGGTTAAAACCAGGGACAGGGAAATATGGCTACACCTTC
TRBV2	few	TRBD2	TRBJ2-5	CASSASGRPRETQYF	TGTGCCAGCAGTGCTAGCGGGAGGCCTCGGGAGACCCAGTACTTC
TRBV5-6	.	.	TRBJ1-2	CASSLGVEGVEGYTF	TGTGCCAGCAGCTTGGGAGTTGAGGGGGTAGAGGGCTACACCTTC
TRBV2	.	.	TRBJ2-1	CASSALSSYNEQFF	TGTGCCAGCAGTGCCTTGAGCTCCTACAATGAGCAGTTCTTC
TRBV10-1	few	.	TRBJ2-1	CASSERRVCSNEQFF	TGCGCCAGCAGTGAGAGGCGGGTCTGTTCCAATGAGCAGTTCTTC
TRBV7-2	few	.	TRBJ1-1	CASSLSRGVGEAFF	TGTGCCAGCAGCTTAAGCAGGGGAGTCGGTGAAGCTTTCTTT
TRBV5-8	.	.	TRBJ2-3	CASKVAARADTQYF	TGTGCCAGCAAGGTAGCGGCTCGCGCAGATACGCAGTATTTT
TRBV2	.	.	TRBJ1-1	CASTPRVMNTEAFF	TGTGCCAGCACACCACGGGTTATGAACACTGAAGCTTTCTTT
TRBV6-1	once	.	TRBJ2-7	CASSDDGSYEQYF	TGTGCCAGCAGTGACGACGGGTCCTACGAGCAGTACTTC
TRBV2	once	TRBD1	TRBJ1-5	CASSGDRGRQPQHF	TGTGCCAGCAGTGGAGACAGGGGCCGACAGCCCCAGCATTTT
TRBV4-1	.	TRBD1	TRBJ2-1	CASSHHIRRVTGVNEQFF	TGCGCCAGCAGCCACCATATCCGCCGTGTGACAGGGGTAAATGAGCAGTTCTTC
TRBV19	few	.	TRBJ1-5	CASSTVAAQHF	TGTGCCAGTAGTACAGTAGCGGCCCAGCATTTT
TRBV2	.	TRBD1	TRBJ1-4	CASRQGAIEKLFF	TGTGCCAGCAGACAGGGGGCCATAGAAAAACTGTTTTTT
TRBV5-1	.	TRBD1	TRBJ2-1	CASSLSQGANNEQFF	TGCGCCAGCAGCTTGAGCCAGGGGGCGAACAATGAGCAGTTCTTC
TRBV18	.	TRBD2	TRBJ2-1	CASSMVAGSLGNEQFF	TGTGCCAGCTCTATGGTAGCGGGATCATTGGGGAATGAGCAGTTCTTC
TRBV27	.	.	TRBJ1-2	CASSAGSLYGYTF	TGTGCCAGCAGCGCCGGGAGTTTATATGGCTACACCTTC
TRBV6-1	.	TRBD1	TRBJ2-2	CASSEVGQGDTGELFF	TGTGCCAGCAGTGAAGTGGGACAGGGAGACACCGGGGAGCTGTTTTTT
TRBV28	.	TRBD1	TRBJ1-1	CASSPTGGTEAFF	TGTGCCAGCAGCCCTACAGGGGGGACTGAAGCTTTCTTT
TRBV29-1	.	TRBD2	TRBJ2-2	CSAAGWEGSRTGELFF	TGCAGCGCGGCTGGCTGGGAGGGGAGTAGAACCGGGGAGCTGTTTTTT
TRBV29-1	once	.	TRBJ1-3	CSVEDEASGNTIYF	TGCAGCGTTGAAGATGAGGCCTCTGGAAACACCATATATTTT
TRBV27	.	TRBD1	TRBJ1-1	CASSPGTGMRAFF	TGTGCCAGCAGTCCGGGGACAGGGATGAGGGCTTTCTTT
TRBV9	few	.	TRBJ2-3	CASRNYTDTQYF	TGTGCCAGCAGGAACTACACAGATACGCAGTATTTT
TRBV19	.	.	TRBJ1-3	CASSIPGERATIYF	TGTGCCAGTAGTATACCTGGGGAGAGGGCCACCATATATTTT
TRBV10-2	.	TRBD1	TRBJ2-6	CASSIRQGTSGANVLTF	TGCGCCAGCAGTATAAGACAGGGGACCTCTGGGGCCAACGTCCTGACTTTC
TRBV4-2	.	.	TRBJ2-7	CASSQEYGGSSYEQYF	TGTGCCAGCAGCCAAGAGTACGGAGGAAGCTCCTACGAGCAGTACTTC
TRBV28	.	.	TRBJ2-5	CASSSGTGKSGWETQYF	TGTGCCAGCAGTTCGGGAACAGGGAAATCAGGGTGGGAGACCCAGTACTTC
TRBV5-1	.	TRBD1	TRBJ2-5	CASSLEGGWETQYF	TGCGCCAGCAGCTTGGAAGGGGGCTGGGAGACCCAGTACTTC
TRBV7-9	few	TRBD1	TRBJ1-2	CASSSGPRGRDYGYTF	TGTGCCAGCAGCTCGGGACCCAGGGGGCGCGACTATGGCTACACCTTC
TRBV6-1	.	.	TRBJ2-4	CASSEQRENIQYF	TGTGCCAGCAGTGAACAGAGGGAAAACATTCAGTACTTC
TRBV29-1	.	.	TRBJ2-1	CSVVIGGQEQFF	TGCAGCGTTGTTATCGGGGGACAGGAGCAGTTCTTC
TRBV12-5	.	TRBD2	TRBJ2-1	CASGWEGPGQFF	TGTGCTAGTGGATGGGAGGGCCCGGGGCAGTTCTTC